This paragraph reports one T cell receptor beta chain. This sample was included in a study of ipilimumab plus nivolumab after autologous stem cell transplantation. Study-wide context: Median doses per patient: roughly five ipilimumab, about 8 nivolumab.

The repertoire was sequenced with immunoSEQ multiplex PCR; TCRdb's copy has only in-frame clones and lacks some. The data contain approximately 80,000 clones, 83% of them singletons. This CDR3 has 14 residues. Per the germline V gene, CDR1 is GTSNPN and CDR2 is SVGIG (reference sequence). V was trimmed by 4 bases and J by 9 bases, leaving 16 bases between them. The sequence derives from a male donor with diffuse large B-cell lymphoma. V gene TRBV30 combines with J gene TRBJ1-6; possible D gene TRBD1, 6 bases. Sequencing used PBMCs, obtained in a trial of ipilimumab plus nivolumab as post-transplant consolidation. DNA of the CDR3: TGTGCCTGGATGAGGGGGGGCTGGAGTTCACCCCTCCACTTT. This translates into CAWMRGGWSSPLHF.